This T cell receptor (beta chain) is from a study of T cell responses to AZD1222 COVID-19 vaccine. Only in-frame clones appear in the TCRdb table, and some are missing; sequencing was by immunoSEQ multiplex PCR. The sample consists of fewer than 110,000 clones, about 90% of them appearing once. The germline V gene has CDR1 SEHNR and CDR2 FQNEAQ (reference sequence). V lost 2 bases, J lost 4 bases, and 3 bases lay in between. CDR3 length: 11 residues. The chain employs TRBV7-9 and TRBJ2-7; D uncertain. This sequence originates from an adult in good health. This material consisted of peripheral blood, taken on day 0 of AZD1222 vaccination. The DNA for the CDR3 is TGTGCCAGCAGCTTAAATTACGAGCAGTACTTC. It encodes CASSLNYEQYF.